This TCR beta chain was recorded in a study of shared clonotypes between healthy human individuals. Study-wide context: Each donor's CD8 memory used one plate, CD8 naive two, each CD4 subset three.

Generated by immunoSEQ multiplex PCR, the TCRdb table keeps only in-frame clones and is missing some. Of 1,400,000 or so clones listed, 98% to 99% were seen once; the top ten hold roughly 0.36%. V lost 2 bases and J lost 4; bases outside the gene matches: 4. This CDR3 comprises 16 residues. CDR1 is SGHVS and CDR2 is FNYEAQ in the germline V gene. This chain uses TRBV7-6 with TRBJ2-2, with 10 bases lining up with TRBD1. Sequencing was done on a sample of naive CD4+ T cells sorted from blood. As for subset: CD45RA+ positively selected. This receptor was taken from a man aged 25 to 40 in good health. For the CDR3, the DNA is TGTGCCAGCAGCTTAAGACAGGGGGCGGGCACCGGGGAGCTGTTTTTT. This sequence encodes CASSLRQGAGTGELFF.